The next 23 T cell receptor beta chains were all read from a single sample in a study of blood T cell repertoires in COVID-19. The assay was immunoSEQ multiplex PCR, and TCRdb's table has in-frame clones only and misses some. The data contain about 150,000 clones, around 82% of them singletons. Sequenced material: peripheral blood. The source is a man aged 55-75 years with active or convalescent COVID-19.

CDR3 DNA: TGTGCCAGCAGCCAAGGGCTAGCAACCGGGGAGCTGTTTTTT. It codes for CASSQGLATGELFF. The genes are TRBV7-2 and TRBJ2-2, with D possibly matching TRBD2 (5 bases). V was shortened by 5 bases and J by 5 bases, with 12 bases between the two germline ends. Looked up from germline, CDR1 is SGHTA and CDR2 is FQGNSA. CDR3 length: 14 amino acids.

The chain joins TRBV14 to TRBJ2-6; tentative D call: TRBD1 (6 bases). The CDR3 loop spans 17 amino acids. V dropped 2 bases and J dropped 0 bases, with 11 bases sitting between them. Per the germline V gene, CDR1 is SGHDN and CDR2 is FVKESK. In nucleotides, the CDR3 is TGTGCCAGCAGCCAAAAACACAGGGCCTCTGGGGCCAACGTCCTGACTTTC. It codes for CASSQKHRASGANVLTF.

The table lists this clone with a count of one. V gene TRBV19 combines with J gene TRBJ1-2; a weak D match, TRBD1 (6 bases). The CDR3 loop spans 13 amino acids. Germline CDR1 reads LNHDA; CDR2 reads SQIVND (reference sequence). The V end was cut by 5 bases, the J end by 2 bases, with 9 bases between. The CDR3 loop is CASSFGQNYGYTF. The CDR3 nucleotides read TGTGCCAGTAGTTTTGGACAGAACTATGGCTACACCTTC.

The J gene is TRBJ1-2, the V gene TRBV10-3; TRBD1 matches at 9 bases. Germline loops: CDR1 ENHRY, CDR2 SYGVKD. V lost 5 bases, J lost 2 bases, and 3 bases stayed unmatched. The CDR3 is 14 residues long. CDR3 loop: CAISRDRENYGYTF. CDR3 nucleotides: TGTGCCATCAGTCGGGACAGGGAAAACTATGGCTACACCTTC.

CDR3 in amino acids: CATSRRERSPLHF. For the CDR3, the DNA is TGTGCCACCAGCCGGCGGGAGAGATCACCCCTCCACTTT. The chain combines TRBV15 with TRBJ1-6; no definite D call. CDR3 length: 13 residues. Germline CDR1 is LNHNV and CDR2 is YYDKDF (reference sequence). Trimming shortened V by 5 bases and J by 10 bases, and 12 bases separated the two germline ends.

The gene calls are TRBV2 and TRBJ2-5; a weak D match, TRBD2 (6 bases). Trimming shortened V by 4 bases and J by 0 bases, and 9 bases separated the two germline ends. The CDR3 is made up of 14 amino acids. CDR1 is SNHLY and CDR2 is FYNNEI in the germline V gene. The CDR3 region is CASSVGGNQETQYF. As DNA, the CDR3 is TGTGCCAGCAGTGTCGGGGGTAACCAAGAGACCCAGTACTTC.

The chain joins TRBV7-8 to TRBJ2-1, with TRBD2 identical over 12 bases. The CDR3 loop spans 15 amino acids. The V gene end was trimmed by 3 bases and the J gene end by 6 bases; junction bases not matched to a gene: 3. The germline gives CDR1 SGHVS, CDR2 FQNEAQ. The CDR3, as DNA: TGTGCCAGCAGCTTTCGGACTAGCGGGACCAATGAGCAGTTCTTC. Translation: CASSFRTSGTNEQFF.

This clone occurred a few times. The chain combines TRBV7-2 with TRBJ2-2; the match to TRBD2 covers 9 bases. The CDR3 is made up of 16 amino acids. The germline V gene has CDR1 SGHTA and CDR2 FQGNSA. Trimming took 3 bases from V and 2 from J; bases not matched to a gene: 4. For the CDR3, the DNA is TGTGCCAGCAGCTTGGCTAGCGGGGCCAACACCGGGGAGCTGTTTTTT. It is translated as CASSLASGANTGELFF. The full variable domain, with the rest looked up from reference TRBV7-2 and TRBJ2-2, is GAGVSQSPSNKVTEKGKDVELRCDPISGHTALYWYRQSLGQGLEFLIYFQGNSAPDKSGLPSDRFSAERTGGSVSTLTIQRTQQEDSAVYLCASSLASGANTGELFFGEGSRLTVL.

This chain joins TRBV2 and TRBJ2-3, with 9 bases identical to TRBD1. Losses at the gene ends were 6 bases for V and 7 bases for J; bases not matched to a gene: 8. This CDR3 contains 14 residues. From germline, CDR1 is SNHLY and CDR2 FYNNEI. CDR3 loop: CASRATGGTNTQYF. As DNA, the CDR3 is TGTGCCAGCAGGGCCACAGGGGGCACGAATACGCAGTATTTT. The complete variable domain, with remaining parts taken from reference TRBV2 and TRBJ2-3, reads EPEVTQTPSHQVTQMGQEVILRCVPISNHLYFYWYRQILGQKVEFLVSFYNNEISEKSEIFDDQFSVERPDGSNFTLKIRSTKLEDSAMYFCASRATGGTNTQYFGPGTRLTVL.

The J gene is TRBJ2-7, the V gene TRBV4-3, with 7 bases fitting TRBD1. The CDR3 has 18 residues. V lost 2 bases and J lost 0; bases outside the gene matches: 13. CDR1 and CDR2 (germline): LGHNA, YSLEER. The CDR3 is CASSQFRQGLLSSYEQYF. Written as DNA, the CDR3 is TGCGCCAGCAGCCAATTTAGACAGGGTCTTTTAAGCTCCTACGAGCAGTACTTC.

V and J are TRBV3-1 (or the pseudogene TRBV3-2) and TRBJ2-7; tentatively, D is TRBD1 (5 bases). The CDR3 is 13 residues long. CDR1 and CDR2 (germline): LGHDT, YNNKEL (reference sequence). V lost 5 bases and J lost 2, with 10 bases in between. CDR3 region: CASSRGRAYEQYF. CDR3 bases: TGTGCCAGCAGCAGGGGCAGAGCCTACGAGCAGTACTTC.

The chain couples TRBV4-1 to TRBJ1-2, with 8 bases lining up with TRBD1. Trimming cost V 0 bases and J 7 bases; bases outside gene matches: 7. Germline-derived CDR1 and CDR2 are MGHRA and YSYEKL. The CDR3 is made up of 15 amino acids. The CDR3 sequence: CASSQEGGDRTGYTF. As DNA, the CDR3 is TGCGCCAGCAGCCAAGAGGGAGGGGACAGGACTGGCTACACCTTC.

The genes are TRBV7-9 and TRBJ1-3; no clear D gene. The CDR3 runs 16 residues. Deletions cut 1 base from V and 0 bases from J, with 10 bases between. CDR1 is SEHNR and CDR2 is FQNEAQ in the germline V gene (reference sequence). The CDR3 sequence: CASSLGGGPSGNTIYF. In DNA, the CDR3 is TGTGCCAGCAGCTTAGGGGGAGGGCCCTCTGGAAACACCATATATTTT. The full variable domain, its missing parts supplied by reference TRBV7-9 and TRBJ1-3, is DTGVSQNPRHKITKRGQNVTFRCDPISEHNRLYWYRQTLGQGPEFLTYFQNEAQLEKSRLLSDRFSAERPKGSFSTLEIQRTEQGDSAMYLCASSLGGGPSGNTIYFGEGSWLTVV.

The chain couples TRBV4-2 to TRBJ2-3, with 9 bases matching TRBD2. The ends lost 1 base at V and 2 bases at J; junction bases unmatched: 13. The V gene's germline CDR1 is LGHNA and CDR2 YNFKEQ. The CDR3 spans 19 residues. This CDR3 reads CASSQVLAGLSTDTDTQYF. Written as DNA, the CDR3 is TGTGCCAGCAGCCAAGTACTAGCGGGTCTTAGTACTGACACAGATACGCAGTATTTT.

This clone has only a few counts. The chain combines TRBV4-1 with TRBJ1-5; D is uncertain. V was trimmed by 4 bases and J by 0 bases, leaving 10 bases between them. CDR3 length: 15 residues. The germline CDR1 and CDR2 sequences are MGHRA and YSYEKL. The CDR3 spells CASSRTGDSNQPQHF. The CDR3 bases are TGCGCCAGCAGCCGAACCGGGGATAGCAATCAGCCCCAGCATTTT.

The chain is built from TRBV7-9 and TRBJ1-5; D call uncertain. The V end was cut by 4 bases, the J end by 6 bases, with 19 bases between. The CDR3 spans 16 residues. CDR1 is SEHNR, CDR2 FQNEAQ, per germline (reference sequence). The CDR3 bases are TGTGCCAGCAGCTCGGCCCCTGGACGTCGGGGTCAGCCCCAGCATTTT. Translation gives CASSSAPGRRGQPQHF.

A few counts support this clone. The chain uses TRBV15 and TRBJ2-7; perhaps TRBD1 as D (5 bases). This CDR3 comprises 15 residues. Germline lookup yields CDR1 LNHNV and CDR2 YYDKDF (reference sequence). Trimming removed 3 bases at V and 5 bases at J, with 17 bases between. In DNA, the CDR3 is TGTGCCACCAGCAGGACAGCCTCTCTGGCAAACGAGCAGTACTTC. Translation: CATSRTASLANEQYF.

J is TRBJ2-7 and V is TRBV24-1, with 12 bases fitting TRBD2. The germline V gene encodes CDR1 KGHDR and CDR2 SFDVKD. Unmatched junction bases numbered 17, after V lost 10 bases and J lost 2 bases. The CDR3 contains 18 residues. The CDR3 here is CATYWTAGTSGLTYEQYF. For the CDR3, the DNA is TGTGCCACATATTGGACGGCCGGGACTAGCGGGCTAACCTACGAGCAGTACTTC.

The sample holds one count of this clone. The chain joins TRBV6-5 to TRBJ1-1; 7 bases align to TRBD1. V shed 4 bases and J 8 bases; nucleotides not matched to a gene: 7. The germline V gene encodes CDR1 MNHEY and CDR2 SVGAGI. This CDR3 contains 13 residues. CDR3: CASSSDRASEAFF. The DNA for the CDR3 is TGTGCCAGCAGTTCCGACAGGGCTAGCGAAGCTTTCTTT.

The chain links TRBV4-1 to TRBJ1-4; D is perhaps TRBD1 (6 bases). Germline V CDR1 and CDR2: MGHRA, YSYEKL. Trimming removed 0 bases at V and 14 bases at J, with 16 bases between. This CDR3 is 14 amino acids long. The CDR3 DNA sequence: TGCGCCAGCAGCCAAGAACGGACGTCCGGACAGCTGTTTTTT. Its translation is CASSQERTSGQLFF.

The chain employs TRBV11-2 and TRBJ2-3, with 7 bases that match TRBD2. Trimming removed 7 bases from V and 1 base from J; junction bases left unmatched: 5. CDR1 SGHAT and CDR2 FQNNGV come from the germline V gene. The CDR3 is 14 amino acids. CDR3 nucleotides: TGTGCCAGCACCCCAACTAGCGGCACAGATACGCAGTATTTT. Translated: CASTPTSGTDTQYF. Variable domain in full (rest from reference TRBV11-2 and TRBJ2-3): EAGVAQSPRYKIIEKRQSVAFWCNPISGHATLYWYQQILGQGPKLLIQFQNNGVVDDSQLPKDRFSAERLKGVDSTLKIQPAKLEDSAVYLCASTPTSGTDTQYFGPGTRLTVL.

V and J are TRBV6-6 and TRBJ2-7; TRBD2 agrees at 16 bases. The CDR3 spans 16 residues. In germline, CDR1 is MNHNY, CDR2 SVGAGI (reference sequence). J lost 1 base, V lost 6 bases, and 3 bases had no gene match. The CDR3 nucleotides read TGTGCCAGCAGGGGACTAGCGGGAGGGTTGTCCTACGAGCAGTACTTC. The encoded protein is CASRGLAGGLSYEQYF.

This chain's CDR3 is CASNPLAGGFHEQYF. CDR3 nucleotide sequence: TGTGCCAGCAACCCACTAGCGGGAGGGTTCCACGAGCAGTACTTC. This chain uses TRBV28 with TRBJ2-7; 13 bases fit TRBD2. Trimming removed 7 bases from V and 5 bases from J; junction bases left unmatched: 8. CDR1 MDHEN and CDR2 SYDVKM come from the germline V gene. The CDR3 loop spans 15 amino acids.